One and the same sample provided the 20 T cell receptor beta chains below, sequenced in a study of cytomegalovirus exposure and HLA in healthy donors. Researchers ran the PCR with 60 Vbeta and 13 Jbeta primers. Method: immunoSEQ multiplex PCR; TCRdb's copy keeps in-frame clones and lacks some. The profile shows more than 95,000 clones, roughly three quarters of them singletons. The specimen was PBMCs. Receptors were obtained from a woman in her late teens or twenties in good health and CMV-seropositive.

The V gene is TRBV19, the J gene TRBJ1-2; TRBD1 matches 8 bases. Germline trimming cut 0 bases from V and 8 bases from J; bases unmatched to any gene: 5. CDR3 length: 14 amino acids. Per the germline V gene, CDR1 is LNHDA and CDR2 is SQIVND (reference sequence). CDR3 nucleotides: TGTGCCAGTAGTATAGAGGCAGGACAGGGAGGCTACACCTTC. It encodes CASSIEAGQGGYTF.

This sequence joins TRBV5-6 and TRBJ2-7; weak D call: TRBD1 (6 bases). Trimming took 2 bases from V and 1 from J, leaving 10 bases between them. The V gene's germline CDR1 is SGHDT and CDR2 YYEEEE. CDR3 length equals 14 residues. The CDR3: CASSFGTLSYEQYF. Here the CDR3 DNA reads TGTGCCAGCAGCTTCGGGACATTATCCTACGAGCAGTACTTC.

The chain employs TRBV6-5 and TRBJ2-3; D is ambiguous. Germline V lookup: CDR1 MNHEY, CDR2 SVGAGI. The V end lost 6 bases, the J end lost 0 bases, and 7 bases lay between the germline ends. The CDR3 is 13 amino acids. The CDR3 sequence is CASSQLSTDTQYF. The CDR3 DNA sequence: TGTGCCAGCAGCCAACTTAGCACAGATACGCAGTATTTT.

The chain is built from TRBV25-1 and TRBJ1-1; TRBD1 aligns across 7 bases. Trimming removed 4 bases from V and 4 bases from J; junction bases left unmatched: 6. Germline V gene sequence: CDR1 MGHDK, CDR2 SYGVNS. The CDR3 length is 14 residues. The CDR3 region has the DNA TGTGCCAGCAGTGCCACAGGGGAGGTCACTGAAGCTTTCTTT. This codes for CASSATGEVTEAFF. Full variable domain (missing parts from reference TRBV25-1 and TRBJ1-1): EADIYQTPRYLVIGTGKKITLECSQTMGHDKMYWYQQDPGMELHLIHYSYGVNSTEKGDLSSESTVSRIRTEHFPLTLESARPSHTSQYLCASSATGEVTEAFFGQGTRLTVV.

This clone turned up a few times. The V gene is TRBV4-1, the J gene TRBJ1-5; 10 bases align to TRBD1. The J segment lost 0 bases and the V segment lost 0 bases, leaving 2 bases of the junction unmatched. CDR1 is MGHRA, CDR2 YSYEKL, per germline. The CDR3 spans 17 residues. The CDR3 loop reads CASSQDGTGVSNQPQHF. In nucleotides, the CDR3 is TGCGCCAGCAGCCAAGATGGGACAGGGGTTAGCAATCAGCCCCAGCATTTT.

The V and J genes are TRBV5-1 and TRBJ2-7; D ambiguous. V dropped 4 bases and J dropped 6 bases, with 14 bases sitting between them. The CDR3 consists of 13 residues. CDR1 is SGHRS, CDR2 YFSETQ, per germline. CDR3 sequence: CASSVVSNTEQYF. CDR3 DNA: TGCGCCAGCAGCGTGGTCAGTAACACCGAGCAGTACTTC.

This clone has at least ten counts. The rearrangement links TRBV11-1 to TRBJ2-3; no clear D gene. The V gene's germline CDR1 is SGHAT and CDR2 FQDESV (reference sequence). V lost 4 bases and J 2 bases, leaving 4 bases between the germline ends. The CDR3 spans 12 residues. CDR3 in DNA: TGTGCCAGCAGCTCCTCCACAGATACGCAGTATTTT. Amino acids: CASSSSTDTQYF.

V and J are TRBV14 and TRBJ2-1, with 10 nucleotides matching TRBD2. From germline, CDR1 is SGHDN and CDR2 FVKESK. V dropped 2 bases and J dropped 3; count of bases not matched to a gene: 7. The CDR3 has 17 amino acids. CDR3 DNA sequence: TGTGCCAGCAGCCAACAAATACTAGCGGGACACTACAATGAGCAGTTCTTC. Translation gives CASSQQILAGHYNEQFF.

This clone has just one count. At one of its ends the junction is not consistent with the germline gene, which may arise from a read error. V usage is TRBV7-7 and J usage is TRBJ2-2; 8 bases fit TRBD1. The germline gives CDR1 SSHAT, CDR2 FNYEAQ (reference sequence). The CDR3 is made up of 15 amino acids. This CDR3 is CASSPGTGNTGELFF. CDR3 bases: TGTGCTAGCAGCCCCGGGACAGGGAACACCGGGGAGCTGTTTTTT.

V gene TRBV6-1 combines with J gene TRBJ1-1; D unresolved. Trimming removed 11 bases from V and 11 bases from J, with 15 bases in between. From germline, CDR1 is MNHNS and CDR2 SASEGT. This CDR3 is 10 amino acids long. This chain's CDR3 is CAATTYEAFF. DNA for the CDR3: TGTGCCGCGACGACATACGAGGCTTTCTTT.

The chain combines TRBV7-2 with TRBJ2-7; 14 nucleotides line up with TRBD2. The CDR3 totals 15 residues. Germline V CDR1 and CDR2: SGHTA, FQGNSA. V trimming: 0 bases; J trimming: 9 bases; junction bases outside the gene matches: 4. DNA of the CDR3: TGTGCCAGCAGCTTAGCGACTAGCGGGGGGGTAGGGCAGTACTTC. It yields the protein CASSLATSGGVGQYF. Combining the CDR3 with reference TRBV7-2 and TRBJ2-7 gives the whole variable domain GAGVSQSPSNKVTEKGKDVELRCDPISGHTALYWYRQSLGQGLEFLIYFQGNSAPDKSGLPSDRFSAERTGGSVSTLTIQRTQQEDSAVYLCASSLATSGGVGQYFGPGTRLTVT.

The V call is TRBV7-3, the J call TRBJ1-1, with TRBD1 matching over 7 bases. Looked up from germline, CDR1 is SGHTA and CDR2 is FQGTGA. The junction had 7 bases not matched to a gene; V was cut back by 5 bases and J by 4 bases. The CDR3 extends over 14 amino acids. CDR3: CASSASGGFTEAFF. As DNA, the CDR3 is TGTGCCAGCAGCGCCTCAGGGGGTTTCACTGAAGCTTTCTTT.

The chain couples TRBV14 to TRBJ1-4; TRBD1 aligns across 8 bases. The J segment lost 8 bases and the V segment lost 0 bases, leaving 8 bases of the junction unmatched. There are 16 residues in the CDR3. CDR1 SGHDN and CDR2 FVKESK come from the germline V gene. This CDR3 reads CASSQEGDRPGEKLFF. CDR3 bases: TGTGCCAGCAGCCAAGAGGGGGACAGGCCGGGAGAAAAACTGTTTTTT.

The chain recombines TRBV14 with TRBJ1-1; a possible D gene is TRBD1 (6 bases). CDR3 length: 16 amino acids. Looked up from germline, CDR1 is SGHDN and CDR2 is FVKESK. V lost 2 bases and J lost 0, with 13 bases in between. This CDR3 is CASSQRAGVVNTEAFF. In nucleotides, the CDR3 is TGTGCCAGCAGCCAAAGGGCAGGGGTGGTGAACACTGAAGCTTTCTTT.

V and J are TRBV18 and TRBJ1-3, with TRBD1 identical over 8 bases. The CDR3 runs 15 residues. Losses at the gene ends were 6 bases for V and 4 bases for J; bases not matched to a gene: 8. CDR1 and CDR2 (germline): KGHSH, LQKENI. CDR3: CASSGQGAYGNTIYF. For the CDR3, the DNA is TGTGCCAGCTCGGGGCAGGGGGCTTACGGAAACACCATATATTTT.

V and J are TRBV7-2 and TRBJ2-7, with D perhaps TRBD2 (7 bases). V dropped 7 bases and J dropped 6 bases, with 19 bases sitting between them. Germline CDR1 SGHTA, CDR2 FQGNSA. The CDR3 sequence is 14 residues long. CDR3 bases: TGTGCCAGCACCTGGGGGGGCGGTCCGCTCGAGCAGTACTTC. Translated, it gives CASTWGGGPLEQYF.

This chain joins TRBV6-1 and TRBJ1-1, with D possibly matching TRBD1 (6 bases). The germline V gene has CDR1 MNHNS and CDR2 SASEGT. Trimming left V 5 bases short and J 6 bases short, with 16 bases between. The CDR3 contains 14 residues. The CDR3 loop is CASSLVGTSAEAFF. The CDR3 nucleotides read TGTGCCAGCAGTCTTGTCGGGACATCCGCTGAAGCTTTCTTT.

The chain recombines TRBV5-6 with TRBJ2-4; possible D gene TRBD1, 6 bases. Germline loops: CDR1 SGHDT, CDR2 YYEEEE. V lost 1 base and J lost 5, with 10 bases in between. The CDR3 runs 14 residues. CDR3 sequence (DNA): TGTGCCAGCAGCTTGATCAACAGGGAAAACATTCAGTACTTC. This codes for CASSLINRENIQYF. The full variable domain, in which reference TRBV5-6 and TRBJ2-4 provide the parts outside the CDR3, is DAGVTQSPTHLIKTRGQQVTLRCSPKSGHDTVSWYQQALGQGPQFIFQYYEEEERQRGNFPDRFSGHQFPNYSSELNVNALLLGDSALYLCASSLINRENIQYFGAGTRLSVL.

The rearrangement links TRBV6-1 to TRBJ2-7, with TRBD1 identical over 7 bases. V shed 2 bases, J shed 0 bases, and the junction held 10 bases outside the gene matches. The CDR3 spans 17 residues. Germline V gene data show CDR1 as MNHNS and CDR2 as SASEGT. The CDR3 here is CASSEPTDRLSSYEQYF. The CDR3 nucleotides read TGTGCCAGCAGTGAACCTACGGACAGGCTGAGCTCCTACGAGCAGTACTTC.

The chain carries TRBV18 and TRBJ2-2; D uncertain. This CDR3 spans 16 amino acids. V was trimmed by 2 bases and J by 0 bases, leaving 10 bases between them. Germline V gives CDR1 KGHSH, CDR2 LQKENI. CDR3 in amino acids: CASSPGRRPNTGELFF. As DNA, the CDR3 is TGTGCCAGCTCACCAGGGCGTCGACCGAACACCGGGGAGCTGTTTTTT.